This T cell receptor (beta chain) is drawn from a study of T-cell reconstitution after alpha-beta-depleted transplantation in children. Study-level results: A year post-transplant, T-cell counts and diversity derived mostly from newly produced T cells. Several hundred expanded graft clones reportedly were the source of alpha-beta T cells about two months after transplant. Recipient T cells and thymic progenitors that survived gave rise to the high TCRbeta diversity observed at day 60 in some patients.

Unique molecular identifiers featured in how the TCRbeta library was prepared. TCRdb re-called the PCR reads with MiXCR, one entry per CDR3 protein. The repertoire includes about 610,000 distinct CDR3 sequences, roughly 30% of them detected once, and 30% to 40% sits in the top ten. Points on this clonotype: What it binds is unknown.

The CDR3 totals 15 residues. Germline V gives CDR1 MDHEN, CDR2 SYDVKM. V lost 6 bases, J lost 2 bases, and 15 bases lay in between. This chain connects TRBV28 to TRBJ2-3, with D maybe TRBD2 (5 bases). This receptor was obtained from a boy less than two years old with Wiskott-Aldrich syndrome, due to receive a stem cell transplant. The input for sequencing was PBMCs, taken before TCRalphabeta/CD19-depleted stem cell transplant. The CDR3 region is CASRESGSNTDTQYF. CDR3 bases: TGTGCCAGCAGGGAGTCGGGGAGCAACACAGATACGCAGTATTTT.